The 13 T cell receptor beta chains given below trace back to one sample, sequenced in a study of T cell changes during pregnancy in multiple sclerosis. The data were produced by immunoSEQ multiplex PCR, yet TCRdb's version contains in-frame clones alone and is incomplete. The sample has tens of thousands of clones; less than 90% are singletons. The sequencing here drew on CD4+ T cells from peripheral blood mononuclear cells, taken in the first trimester of pregnancy. These receptors were obtained from a female donor with multiple sclerosis, enrolled in a pregnancy study.

V and J are TRBV7-2 and TRBJ2-1, with a tentative D call TRBD2 (5 bases). CDR1 SGHTA and CDR2 FQGNSA come from the germline V gene. CDR3 size: 14 residues. V was clipped by 1 base and J by 9 bases, with 13 bases between them. CDR3 region: CASSLEGAWSEQFF. Here the CDR3 DNA reads TGTGCCAGCAGCTTAGAGGGAGCATGGAGTGAGCAGTTCTTC.

This rearrangement joins TRBV6-6 to TRBJ2-7; 9 bases are shared with TRBD1. J gave up 4 bases and V 4 bases, and 5 bases lay outside the gene matches. CDR1 is MNHNY and CDR2 is SVGAGI in the germline V gene (reference sequence). The CDR3 length is 14 residues. DNA of the CDR3: TGTGCCAGCAGTTTCACAGGGGGCAGTTACGAGCAGTACTTC. Translated: CASSFTGGSYEQYF.

The CDR3 is CASAWGGILLYEQYF. The DNA for the CDR3 is TGTGCCAGCGCCTGGGGAGGCATTCTGCTATACGAGCAGTACTTC. This chain joins TRBV5-6 and TRBJ2-7, with a tentative D call TRBD2 (6 bases). This CDR3 is built from 15 residues. Trimming left V 7 bases short and J 4 bases short, with 21 bases between. CDR1 and CDR2 from the germline V gene are SGHDT and YYEEEE.

V gene TRBV28 combines with J gene TRBJ1-5, with a possible D match to TRBD1 (5 bases). V lost 7 bases and J lost 1, with 14 bases in between. This CDR3 is 15 amino acids long. From germline, CDR1 is MDHEN and CDR2 SYDVKM. In DNA form, the CDR3 reads TGTGCCAGCATCGCGGCAGGGCTAAGCAATCAGCCCCAGCATTTT. Amino acid sequence: CASIAAGLSNQPQHF.

CDR3 coding DNA: TGTGCCAGCAGTTACTCGAGACAGGGGGCAGGCGAGCAGTACTTC. Translating gives CASSYSRQGAGEQYF. The J gene is TRBJ2-7, the V gene TRBV6-5; 10 bases fit TRBD1. CDR3 length: 15 residues. Germline assignment: CDR1 MNHEY and CDR2 SVGAGI. The V segment lost 0 bases and the J segment 6 bases; nucleotides outside the gene matches: 5.

This rearrangement joins TRBV4-1 to TRBJ1-2, with D maybe TRBD1 (6 bases). Trimming took off 0 bases at V and 1 base at J, with 21 bases between the two ends. Germline CDR1 and CDR2: MGHRA and YSYEKL. The CDR3 is 19 amino acids. CDR3 nucleotide sequence: TGCGCCAGCAGCCAAGACGTGCCGCAGGTGGCAGGGGTTAACTATGGCTACACCTTC. Translation gives CASSQDVPQVAGVNYGYTF.

The rearrangement links TRBV7-6 to TRBJ1-2; D is uncertain. The germline V gene encodes CDR1 SGHVS and CDR2 FNYEAQ. This CDR3 has 13 residues. Trimming took off 1 base at V and 6 bases at J, with 9 bases between the two ends. For the CDR3, the DNA is TGTGCCAGCAGCTTAGGTTCCGGGAATGGCTACACCTTC. Translating it yields CASSLGSGNGYTF. Full variable domain (remainder filled in from reference TRBV7-6 and TRBJ1-2): GAGVSQSPRYKVTKRGQDVALRCDPISGHVSLYWYRQALGQGPEFLTYFNYEAQQDKSGLPNDRFSAERPEGSISTLTIQRTEQRDSAMYRCASSLGSGNGYTFGSGTRLTVV.

The chain employs TRBV4-1 and TRBJ1-4; D perhaps matches TRBD1 (6 bases). Germline lookup yields CDR1 MGHRA and CDR2 YSYEKL. The CDR3 runs to 13 residues. Trimming removed 1 base from V and 8 bases from J, with 8 bases in between. CDR3 residues: CASSQVQGEKLFF. The CDR3 region has the DNA TGCGCCAGCAGCCAAGTCCAGGGGGAAAAACTGTTTTTT.

The chain is built from TRBV4-1 and TRBJ2-3, with 10 positions matching TRBD2. The CDR3 consists of 16 residues. V lost 2 bases and J lost 1; bases outside the gene matches: 3. Germline V lookup: CDR1 MGHRA, CDR2 YSYEKL. The DNA of the CDR3 is TGCGCCAGCAGCCAAACCGGGACTAGCGGCACAGATACGCAGTATTTT. Residues: CASSQTGTSGTDTQYF.

This chain uses TRBV7-9 with TRBJ1-2; perhaps TRBD1 as D (5 bases). Trimming took 3 bases from V and 0 from J, leaving 11 bases between them. From germline, CDR1 is SEHNR and CDR2 FQNEAQ (reference sequence). The CDR3 totals 15 residues. The CDR3 here is CASSFPTGANYGYTF. Here the CDR3 DNA reads TGTGCCAGCAGCTTTCCAACAGGAGCTAACTATGGCTACACCTTC.

The chain is built from TRBV9 and TRBJ2-2; a weak D match, TRBD1 (6 bases). V shed 4 bases and J shed 2 bases, with 15 bases lying between them. This CDR3 spans 16 amino acids. Germline V lookup: CDR1 SGDLS, CDR2 YYNGEE. CDR3 loop: CASSPQGFYNTGELFF. DNA for the CDR3: TGTGCCAGCAGCCCCCAGGGGTTTTACAACACCGGGGAGCTGTTTTTT.

The CDR3 DNA is TGCGCCAGCAGCTACCGAGGCGCCGATAGTCCTTATGGCTACACCTTC. This sequence encodes CASSYRGADSPYGYTF. The chain couples TRBV5-1 to TRBJ1-2; D not resolved. Germline lookup yields CDR1 SGHRS and CDR2 YFSETQ. This CDR3 has 16 residues. Trimming removed 3 bases at V and 5 bases at J, with 20 bases between.

This rearrangement joins TRBV7-9 to TRBJ2-7, with a weak D call TRBD1 (5 bases). The V and J ends lost 5 bases and 1 base respectively, with 12 bases between them. This CDR3 region has 14 residues. The V gene's germline CDR1 is SEHNR and CDR2 FQNEAQ (reference sequence). CDR3 region: CASSTTVPSYEQYF. CDR3 sequence (DNA): TGTGCCAGCAGCACGACAGTCCCATCCTACGAGCAGTACTTC. The variable domain in full, completed from reference TRBV7-9 and TRBJ2-7, reads DTGVSQNPRHKITKRGQNVTFRCDPISEHNRLYWYRQTLGQGPEFLTYFQNEAQLEKSRLLSDRFSAERPKGSFSTLEIQRTEQGDSAMYLCASSTTVPSYEQYFGPGTRLTVT.